The T cell receptor (beta chain) described here comes from a study of blood T cell repertoires in COVID-19 (dated by TCRdb to 2018 to 2021). Background on the whole study: Samples from collaborators originated in the United States, Italy and Spain and spanned both the acute and convalescent phases of COVID-19. The material from the prospective study consisted of cDNA or gDNA derived from T cells, B-cell-depleted T cells, or PBMCs. Deeply sampled blood TCRbeta repertoires from subjects exposed to, actively infected with, or recovered from COVID-19 were included in the dataset. The repertoires were made available in a free public database intended to serve as a resource for research on the immune response to SARS-CoV-2. Samples came from the ongoing ImmuneRACE study (first 160 participants) plus 1,254 subjects from 6 global collaborators. A de-identified subject ID, COVID-19 status, age in years and sex were almost always included in the sample metadata. Where available, HLA class I and class II types were taken from metadata supplied by the sample provider and were not determined by assay-based typing.

This clone came up a few times. Its antigen remains undetermined. Base qualities are not provided; no much larger clone lies one nucleotide away. Points the paper makes about the study in general: The quantity of clinical and demographic metadata differed by source and by participant and was supplied without curation.

The immunoSEQ Assay, a bias-controlled multiplex PCR, was used to amplify TCRbeta CDR3 regions from genomic DNA. The original methods were these. The number of nucleated cells in each sample was estimated from the amplification of reference gene primers within the assay. To quantify the absolute abundance of each unique TCRbeta CDR3 rearrangement, sequence reads were collapsed and filtered. For each sample, productive Simpson clonality was calculated as the square root of Simpson's diversity index across productive rearrangements. In its TCRdb copy, this immuneACCESS table keeps in-frame sequences only and misses some clones. Where compared with another copy, unresolved V genes explain less than half of these, and the others have no known cause. V and J calls and clone size are copied from that table; D and trimming were computed from the DNA. The sample profile shows tens of thousands of clones; around 83% of them were found once. The top ten clones comprise about 30% of the sample.

Whole blood was collected in K2EDTA tubes by collaborating institutions according to the institutions' own protocols. For TCRbeta analysis, collaborators shipped samples as frozen whole blood, isolated PBMCs, or DNA extracted from either of those sample types. Including the terminal cysteine and phenylalanine, the CDR3 comprises 15 residues. Here the CDR3 DNA is all that survives: 45 bases in frame from base 1. CDR1 and CDR2, looked up from the germline V gene (reference sequence), are LNHNV and YYDKDF. Trimming at the junction amounts to 0 bases on V and 0 bases on J, and the germline ends lie 8 bases apart.

The sequenced sample was peripheral blood. The source of this sequence is an older man with acute or convalescent COVID-19. The V gene is TRBV15 and the J gene is TRBJ1-1, with the D gene call left open. CDR3 protein: CATSRDQILNTEAFF. The nucleotide sequence is given as TGTGCCACCAGCAGAGATCAGATATTGAACACTGAAGCTTTCTTT.